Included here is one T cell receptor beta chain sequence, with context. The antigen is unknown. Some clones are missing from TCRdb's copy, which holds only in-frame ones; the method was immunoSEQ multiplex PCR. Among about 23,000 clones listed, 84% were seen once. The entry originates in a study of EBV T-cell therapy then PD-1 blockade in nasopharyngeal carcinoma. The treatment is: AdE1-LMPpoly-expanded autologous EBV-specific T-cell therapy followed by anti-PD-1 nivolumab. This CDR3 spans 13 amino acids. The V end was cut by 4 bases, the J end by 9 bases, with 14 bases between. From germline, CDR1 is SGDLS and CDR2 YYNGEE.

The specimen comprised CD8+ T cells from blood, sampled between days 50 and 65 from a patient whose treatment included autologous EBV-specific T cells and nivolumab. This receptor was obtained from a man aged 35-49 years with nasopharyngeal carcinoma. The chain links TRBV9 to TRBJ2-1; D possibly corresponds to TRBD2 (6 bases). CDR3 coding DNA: TGTGCCAGCAGCACCCAACTCGGGGGTGAGCAGTTCTTC. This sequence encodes CASSTQLGGEQFF.